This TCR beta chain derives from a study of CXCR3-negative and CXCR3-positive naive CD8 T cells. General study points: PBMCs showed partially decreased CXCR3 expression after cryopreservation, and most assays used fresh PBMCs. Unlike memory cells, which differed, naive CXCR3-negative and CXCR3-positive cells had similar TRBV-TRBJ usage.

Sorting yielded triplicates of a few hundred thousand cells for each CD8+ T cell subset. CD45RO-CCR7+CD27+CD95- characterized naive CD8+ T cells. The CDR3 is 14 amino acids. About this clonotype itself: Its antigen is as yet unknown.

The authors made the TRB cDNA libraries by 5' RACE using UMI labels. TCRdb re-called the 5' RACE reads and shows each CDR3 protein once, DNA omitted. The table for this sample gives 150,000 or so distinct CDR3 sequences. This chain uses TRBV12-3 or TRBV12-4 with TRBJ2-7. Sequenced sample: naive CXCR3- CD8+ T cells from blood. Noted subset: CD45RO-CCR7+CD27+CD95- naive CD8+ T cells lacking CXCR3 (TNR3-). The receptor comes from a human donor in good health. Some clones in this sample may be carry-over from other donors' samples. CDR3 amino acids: CASNPNGRAYEQYF.